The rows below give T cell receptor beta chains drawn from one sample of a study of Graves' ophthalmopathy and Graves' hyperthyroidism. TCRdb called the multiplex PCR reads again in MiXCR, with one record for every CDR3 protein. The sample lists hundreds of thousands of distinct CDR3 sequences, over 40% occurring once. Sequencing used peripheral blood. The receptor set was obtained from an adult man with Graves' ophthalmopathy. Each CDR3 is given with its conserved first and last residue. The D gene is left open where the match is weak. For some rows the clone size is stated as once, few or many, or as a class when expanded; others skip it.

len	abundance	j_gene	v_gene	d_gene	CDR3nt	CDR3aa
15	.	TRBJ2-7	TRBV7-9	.	TGCGCCAGCAGCCAAAGCCACAGCCTCTCCTACGAGCAGTACTTC	CASSQSHSLSYEQYF
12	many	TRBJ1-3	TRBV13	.	TGTGCCAGCAGCATACGGGGAAACACCATATATTTT	CASSIRGNTIYF
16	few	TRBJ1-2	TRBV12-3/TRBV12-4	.	TGTGCCAGCACCCCATCCTTACAGGGTCGGCACTATGGCTACACCTTC	CASTPSLQGRHYGYTF
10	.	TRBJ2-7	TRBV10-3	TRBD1	TGTGCCATCAGGGCACAGGGGGAGTACTTC	CAIRAQGEYF
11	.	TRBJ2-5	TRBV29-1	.	TGCAGCGTTCTGGGACAAGAGACCCAGTACTTC	CSVLGQETQYF
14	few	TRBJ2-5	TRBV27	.	TGTGCCAGCAGTCGTCAGGGGTACCAAGAGACCCAGTACTTC	CASSRQGYQETQYF
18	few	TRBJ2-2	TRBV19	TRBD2	TGTGCCAGTAGTATCGAAGCGGGGTTTGGTCTTTACACCGGGGAGCTGTTTTTT	CASSIEAGFGLYTGELFF
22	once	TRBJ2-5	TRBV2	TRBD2	TGTGCCAGCAGTTTATACGGGACAACCCAAGGACTAGCGGGAGGGCCTGGAGAGACCCAGTACTTC	CASSLYGTTQGLAGGPGETQYF
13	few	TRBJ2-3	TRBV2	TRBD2	TGTGCCAGCGGGAGGGCATTCCCAGATACGCAGTATTTT	CASGRAFPDTQYF
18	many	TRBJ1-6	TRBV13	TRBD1	TGTGCCAGCAGCCTTGGGGCGGGACAGGCGGATCATAATTCACCCCTCCACTTT	CASSLGAGQADHNSPLHF
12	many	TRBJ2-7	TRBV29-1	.	TGCAGCGTTCAGTCGGGTCCACCCGAGCAGTACTTC	CSVQSGPPEQYF
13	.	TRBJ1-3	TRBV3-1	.	TGTGCCAGCAGCCAGAGATTAGGAAACACCATATATTTT	CASSQRLGNTIYF
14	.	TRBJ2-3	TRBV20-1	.	TGCAGTGCTAGGTCCAGGGCGGGCGGAGATACGCAGTATTTT	CSARSRAGGDTQYF
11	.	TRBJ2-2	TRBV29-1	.	TGCAGCGCCGTGGCCACCGGGGAGCTGTTTTTT	CSAVATGELFF
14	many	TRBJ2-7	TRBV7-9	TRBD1	TGTGCCAGCAGCTCGGGACAGATGATCTACGAGCAGTACTTC	CASSSGQMIYEQYF
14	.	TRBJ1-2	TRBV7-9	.	TGTGCCAGCAGCTTACTTGAGGGTGGCGGCGGCTACACCTTC	CASSLLEGGGGYTF
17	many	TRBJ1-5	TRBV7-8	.	TGTGCCAGCAGCTTAGAGGGTCGCGGGGGGGCAGGACAGCCCCAGCATTTT	CASSLEGRGGAGQPQHF
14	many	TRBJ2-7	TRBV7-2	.	TGTGCCAGCAGCTTCGGGACGGCAGCCTACGAGCAGTACTTC	CASSFGTAAYEQYF
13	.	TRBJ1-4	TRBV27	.	TGTGCCAGCAGTTTATCGACGGGGAGTGAACTGTTTTTT	CASSLSTGSELFF
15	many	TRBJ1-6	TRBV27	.	TGTGCCAGCAGTCCAAGGTCAGAACGCGATTCACCCCTCCACTTT	CASSPRSERDSPLHF
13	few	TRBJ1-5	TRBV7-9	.	TGTGCCAGCAGCTTACCCCCGGGACAGCCCCAGCATTTT	CASSLPPGQPQHF
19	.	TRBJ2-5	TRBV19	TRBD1	TGTGCCAGTAGTACCCTCTATTACAGGGGGCGGGACACGCAAGAGACCCAGTACTTC	CASSTLYYRGRDTQETQYF
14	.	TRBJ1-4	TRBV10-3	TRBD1	TGTGCCATCACCCGAGACAGGGAAGATGAAAAACTGTTTTTT	CAITRDREDEKLFF
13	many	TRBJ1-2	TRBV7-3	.	TGTGCCAGCAGTGTCCGGGACGGCAAAAAAATGACCTTC	CASSVRDGKKMTF
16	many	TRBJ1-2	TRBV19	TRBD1	TGTGCCAGTAGTACGTCAACGACAGGGGTTGGCTATGGCTACACCTTC	CASSTSTTGVGYGYTF
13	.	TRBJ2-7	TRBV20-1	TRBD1	TGCAGTGCCATAACAGGACAGGGCTACGAGCAGTACTTC	CSAITGQGYEQYF
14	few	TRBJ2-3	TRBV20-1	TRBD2	TGCAGTGCTAGAGGAGCGGGAGGCCCAGATACGCAGTATTTT	CSARGAGGPDTQYF
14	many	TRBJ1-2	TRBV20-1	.	TGCAGTGCTAGAGAGGAGGGGCCGCTTTATGGCTACACCTTC	CSAREEGPLYGYTF
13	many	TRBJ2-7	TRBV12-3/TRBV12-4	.	TGTGCCAGCAGTCCGTACTCCAACAAGGAGCAGTACTTC	CASSPYSNKEQYF
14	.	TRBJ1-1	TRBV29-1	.	TGCAGCGTTGAAGGACAGGAGGTTAGAACTGAAGCTTTCTTT	CSVEGQEVRTEAFF
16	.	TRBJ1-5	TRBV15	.	TGTGCCACCAGCAGTTTCCGGGGGGCGGGGCGTCAGCCCCAGCATTTT	CATSSFRGAGRQPQHF
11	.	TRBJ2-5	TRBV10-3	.	TGTGCCATCAGTGATTTTTGGACCCAGTACTTC	CAISDFWTQYF
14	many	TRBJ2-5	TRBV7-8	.	TGTGCCAGCAGCTTACCCGACACTTCAGAGACCCAGTACTTC	CASSLPDTSETQYF
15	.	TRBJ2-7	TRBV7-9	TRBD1	TGTGCCAGCAGCTCAAACAGGGACAGTACCTACGAGCAGTACTTC	CASSSNRDSTYEQYF
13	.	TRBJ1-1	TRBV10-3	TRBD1	TGTGCCAGCAGCCAGGACCGGACAGGGAGAGCTTTCTTT	CASSQDRTGRAFF
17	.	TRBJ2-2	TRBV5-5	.	TGTGCCAGCAGCTTGGCCTTTCGACTAGTGGGCACCGGGGAGCTGTTTTTT	CASSLAFRLVGTGELFF
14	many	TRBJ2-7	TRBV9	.	TGTGCCAGCAGCGTAGGACATACGACCTACGAGCAGTACTTC	CASSVGHTTYEQYF
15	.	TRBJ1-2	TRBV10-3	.	TGTGCCATCAGCTCGAACGCCGGAGCTAACTATGGCTACACCTTC	CAISSNAGANYGYTF
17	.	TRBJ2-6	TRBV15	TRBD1	TGTGCCACCAGCAGAGATCGTACAGGGGTCGGGGCCAACGTCCTGACTTTC	CATSRDRTGVGANVLTF
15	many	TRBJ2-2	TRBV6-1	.	TGTGCCAGCAGTGAAGCGGCAGGGGCCACCGGGGAGCTGTTTTTT	CASSEAAGATGELFF
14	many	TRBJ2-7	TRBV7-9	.	TGTGCCAGCAGCTGGGTAGGTAGAGGCTACGAGCAGTACTTC	CASSWVGRGYEQYF
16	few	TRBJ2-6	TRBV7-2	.	TGTGCCAGCAGCTTTGGACCCAGCTCTGGGGCCAACGTCCTGACTTTC	CASSFGPSSGANVLTF
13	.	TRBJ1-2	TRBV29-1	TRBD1	TGCAGCGTTTCTCCGCGACAGGGACATGGCTACACCTTC	CSVSPRQGHGYTF
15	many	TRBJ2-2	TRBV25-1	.	TGTGCCAGCGGAACCGGGACCCAGAACACCGGGGAGCTGTTTTTT	CASGTGTQNTGELFF
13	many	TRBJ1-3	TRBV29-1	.	TGCAGCGTTGAGGCATCGGCTGGAAACACCATATATTTT	CSVEASAGNTIYF
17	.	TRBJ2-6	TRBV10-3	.	TGTGCCAGCAGTGGGTGGTTGCAGGGTGCTGGGGCCAACGTCCTGACTTTC	CASSGWLQGAGANVLTF
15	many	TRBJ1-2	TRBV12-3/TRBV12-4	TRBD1	TGTGCCAGCAGTCTCAACCCGGGACAGAACTATGGCTACACCTTC	CASSLNPGQNYGYTF
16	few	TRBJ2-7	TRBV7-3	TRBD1	TGTGCCAGCAGCCGAGAGGGGGCCCCGTTCTCCTACGAGCAGTACTTC	CASSREGAPFSYEQYF
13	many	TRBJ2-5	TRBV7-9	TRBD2	TGCGCCAGCAGTCGGGAGGGAGGAGAGACCCAGTACTTC	CASSREGGETQYF
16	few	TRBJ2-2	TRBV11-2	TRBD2	TGTGCCAGCAGCAAAGGGGCGGGGGGGGTCACCGGGGAGCTGTTTTTT	CASSKGAGGVTGELFF
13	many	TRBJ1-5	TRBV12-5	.	TGTGCTAGTGGTTTGGGACAGTTTCAGCCCCAGCATTTT	CASGLGQFQPQHF
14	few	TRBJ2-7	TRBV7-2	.	TGTGCCAGCAGTTCGGGCGCGCAATCCTACGAGCAGTACTTC	CASSSGAQSYEQYF
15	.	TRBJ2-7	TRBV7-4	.	TGTGCCAGCAGCCCTCGCTGGACCGACCCCTACGAGCAGTACTTC	CASSPRWTDPYEQYF
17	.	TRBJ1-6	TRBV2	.	TGTGCCAGCAGTGCTAGGGACCCCGGGACTGGCGGGTCACCCCTCCACTTT	CASSARDPGTGGSPLHF
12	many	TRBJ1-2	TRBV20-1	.	TGCAGTGCTGGTACCGGAGGCTCTGGCTACACCTTC	CSAGTGGSGYTF
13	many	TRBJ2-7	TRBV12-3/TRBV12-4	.	TGTGCCAGCAGCCTAAACGCAGCCTACGAGCAGTACTTC	CASSLNAAYEQYF
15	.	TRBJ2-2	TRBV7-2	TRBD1	TGTGCCAGCAGCTGGACAGGACACGACACCGGGGAGCTGTTTTTT	CASSWTGHDTGELFF
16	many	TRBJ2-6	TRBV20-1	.	TGCAGTGCTAGAGATCCTCGGGGCGCTGGGGCCAACGTCCTGACTTTC	CSARDPRGAGANVLTF
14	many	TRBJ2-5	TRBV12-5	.	TGTGCTAGTGGTGCTCCGGGCCACCAAGAGACCCAGTACTTC	CASGAPGHQETQYF
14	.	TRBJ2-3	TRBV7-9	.	TGTGCCAGCAGCTTAGGGATTAGTGGCGATACGCAGTATTTT	CASSLGISGDTQYF